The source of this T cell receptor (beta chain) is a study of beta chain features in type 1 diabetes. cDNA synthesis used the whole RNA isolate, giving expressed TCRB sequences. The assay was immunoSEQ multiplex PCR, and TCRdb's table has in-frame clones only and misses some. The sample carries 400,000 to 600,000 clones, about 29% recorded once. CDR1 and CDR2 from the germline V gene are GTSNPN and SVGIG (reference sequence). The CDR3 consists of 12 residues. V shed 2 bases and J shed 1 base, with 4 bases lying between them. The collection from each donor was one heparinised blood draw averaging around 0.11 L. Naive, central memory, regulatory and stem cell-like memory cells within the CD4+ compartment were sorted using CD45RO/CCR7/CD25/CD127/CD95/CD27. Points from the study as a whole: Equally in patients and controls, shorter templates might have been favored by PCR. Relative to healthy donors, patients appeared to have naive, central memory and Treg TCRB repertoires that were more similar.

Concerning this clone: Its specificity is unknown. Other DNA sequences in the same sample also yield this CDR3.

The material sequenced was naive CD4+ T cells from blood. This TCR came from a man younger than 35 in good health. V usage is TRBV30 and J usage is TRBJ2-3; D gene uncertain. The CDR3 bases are TGTGCCTGGAGTTTACGCACAGATACGCAGTATTTT. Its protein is CAWSLRTDTQYF.